This entry concerns a single T cell receptor beta chain. The sample comes from a study of T-cell reconstitution after alpha-beta-depleted transplantation in children. Between the trimmed V and J ends, which lost 0 bases and 3 bases, there was a span of 11 bases. This CDR3 contains 15 residues. Germline-derived CDR1 and CDR2 are SGDLS and YYNGEE. A TCRbeta library incorporating unique molecular identifiers was prepared. One entry per CDR3 protein, called by TCRdb with MiXCR from the PCR reads. Of 300,000 or so distinct CDR3 sequences listed, nearly 10% are singletons. This clonotype originated in a human donor who donated a stem cell graft to a child with SCID. Here the sequenced sample was PBMCs from the stem cell graft donor, taken from the stem cell graft. The chain employs TRBV9 and TRBJ2-3; perhaps TRBD2 as D (7 bases). CDR3 nucleotides: TGTGCCAGCAGCGTAGGCGGGGGCGCAACAGATACGCAGTATTTT. This sequence encodes CASSVGGGATDTQYF.